Below are 32 T cell receptor beta chains sequenced from a single sample in a study of T cells in localized non-small cell lung cancer (dated by TCRdb to the early 2020s). Library preparation used the immunoSEQ multiplex PCR assay. Sourced from immuneACCESS, this table was stored by TCRdb with only in-frame sequences that have V and J called. A share of the clones is absent; for the studies checked, an unresolved V gene accounts for under half, and the remainder has no known explanation. Here the sample has some 4,000 clones; roughly 24% occur a single time. The ten largest make up around 13% of the sample. This material consisted of lung tumor tissue, taken before any cancer treatment. The receptors here all came from a man aged 40 to 75 with stage II lung adenocarcinoma.

This chain's CDR3 is CASSISDPGTDTQYF. For the CDR3, the DNA is TGCGCCAGCAGCATCTCGGACCCAGGGACGGATACGCAGTATTTT. The chain has TRBV5-1 and TRBJ2-3; the D gene could be TRBD1 or TRBD2 (5 bases each). CDR1 is SGHRS and CDR2 is YFSETQ in the germline V gene. CDR3 size: 15 residues. V shed 4 bases and J shed 6 bases, with 18 bases lying between them.

This clone appeared a few times. The CDR3 DNA sequence: TGTGCCACCAGCGGGGGGACAGGGAGGAATCAGCCCCAGCATTTT. Translating gives CATSGGTGRNQPQHF. V is TRBV15 and J is TRBJ1-5, with 9 bases lining up with TRBD1. The CDR3 spans 15 residues. CDR1 and CDR2 (germline): LNHNV, YYDKDF (reference sequence). V shed 5 bases and J 4 bases; nucleotides not matched to a gene: 6.

By sample share, this clone is large (0.1 to 1%). The V gene is TRBV6-8, the J gene TRBJ1-1, with D perhaps matching TRBD1 (5 bases). This CDR3 contains 14 residues. Trimming took 6 bases from V and 1 from J, leaving 12 bases between them. CDR1 MNHGY and CDR2 SAAAGT come from the germline V gene. The CDR3 DNA reads as TGTGCCAGCAGCCCCGACAGCACGAACACTGAAGCTTTCTTT. It specifies CASSPDSTNTEAFF.

V usage is TRBV4-1 and J usage is TRBJ2-7; perhaps TRBD1 as D (6 bases). This CDR3 region has 15 residues. The germline CDR1 and CDR2 sequences are MGHRA and YSYEKL. Trimming shortened V by 1 base and J by 6 bases, and 16 bases separated the two germline ends. The CDR3 sequence is CASSQVDSPTGEQYV. In DNA, the CDR3 is TGCGCCAGCAGCCAAGTGGACAGTCCAACAGGCGAGCAGTACGTC.

The rearrangement joins TRBV11-3 to TRBJ1-1; D call uncertain. The ends were cut back, 4 bases at V and 0 bases at J, with 9 bases in the middle. This CDR3 is built from 14 residues. The germline CDR1 and CDR2 sequences are SGHNT and YENEEA. CDR3 amino acids: CASSSLQVNTEAFF. As DNA, the CDR3 is TGTGCCAGCAGCTCCCTTCAGGTGAACACTGAAGCTTTCTTT.

The V and J genes are TRBV5-1 and TRBJ1-4; a possible D gene is TRBD1 (5 bases). The CDR3 loop spans 16 amino acids. The germline V gene has CDR1 SGHRS and CDR2 YFSETQ. V was pared by 8 bases and J by 10 bases, with 27 bases between. CDR3 sequence (DNA): TGCGCCAGTGAAGAGGATGACGCGGTGGACACGGTAAAACTGTTTTTT. It encodes CASEEDDAVDTVKLFF.

CDR3 sequence (DNA): TGTGCCAGCAGCCAAGATCAAAGGTTTTGGGGCACTGAAGCTTTCTTT. Encoded protein: CASSQDQRFWGTEAFF. The chain couples TRBV14 to TRBJ1-1; D gene uncertain. The CDR3 is 16 amino acids. The germline CDR1 and CDR2 sequences are SGHDN and FVKESK. V lost 0 bases and J 4 bases, leaving 15 bases between the germline ends. Complete variable domain (other parts from reference TRBV14 and TRBJ1-1): EAGVTQFPSHSVIEKGQTVTLRCDPISGHDNLYWYRRVMGKEIKFLLHFVKESKQDESGMPNNRFLAERTGGTYSTLKVQPAELEDSGVYFCASSQDQRFWGTEAFFGQGTRLTVV.

This clone was detected a few times. The V and J genes are TRBV9 and TRBJ2-5, with TRBD2 matching over 9 bases. V lost 0 bases and J lost 2; bases outside the gene matches: 5. The CDR3 is 16 residues long. Germline assignment: CDR1 SGDLS and CDR2 YYNGEE. The DNA of the CDR3 is TGTGCCAGCAGCGTAGGTGGACTAGCGTTTCAAGAGACCCAGTACTTC. It specifies CASSVGGLAFQETQYF. Together with reference TRBV9 and TRBJ2-5, the CDR3 gives the full variable domain: DSGVTQTPKHLITATGQRVTLRCSPRSGDLSVYWYQQSLDQGLQFLIQYYNGEERAKGNILERFSAQQFPDLHSELNLSSLELGDSALYFCASSVGGLAFQETQYFGPGTRLLVL.

This clone was detected a few times. The chain recombines TRBV11-3 with TRBJ1-4; 8 nucleotides align to TRBD1. The CDR3 length is 16 residues. V lost 5 bases, J lost 4 bases, and 9 bases stayed unmatched. CDR1 and CDR2 from the germline V gene are SGHNT and YENEEA. CDR3 region: CASSQGRDRLNEKLFF. CDR3 sequence (DNA): TGTGCCAGCAGCCAAGGCCGGGACAGGCTTAATGAAAAACTGTTTTTT.

This clone was recorded a few times. The chain joins TRBV9 to TRBJ1-1, with D perhaps TRBD1 (5 bases). Per the germline V gene, CDR1 is SGDLS and CDR2 is YYNGEE. CDR3 size: 16 residues. V was cut by 0 bases and J by 4 bases, with 16 bases left in between. In DNA, the CDR3 is TGTGCCAGCAGCGTAGTCCGTGGACCCGGGGCCACTGAAGCTTTCTTT. Amino acid sequence: CASSVVRGPGATEAFF. The whole variable domain, filled in from reference TRBV9 and TRBJ1-1, reads DSGVTQTPKHLITATGQRVTLRCSPRSGDLSVYWYQQSLDQGLQFLIQYYNGEERAKGNILERFSAQQFPDLHSELNLSSLELGDSALYFCASSVVRGPGATEAFFGQGTRLTVV.

This clone qualifies as medium-sized. This rearrangement joins TRBV11-3 to TRBJ1-2, with D perhaps TRBD1 (5 bases). V was cut by 5 bases and J by 3 bases, with 19 bases left in between. This CDR3 spans 16 amino acids. From germline, CDR1 is SGHNT and CDR2 YENEEA. CDR3 in amino acids: CASSQAPGGDDYGYTF. The CDR3 nucleotides are TGTGCCAGCAGCCAAGCCCCGGGAGGGGATGACTATGGCTACACCTTC.

The V gene is TRBV19, the J gene TRBJ1-5, with a possible D match to TRBD1 (5 bases). The CDR3 has 15 amino acids. CDR1 is LNHDA, CDR2 SQIVND, per germline (reference sequence). Trimming left V 4 bases short and J 0 bases short, with 10 bases between. CDR3: CASSTSGFSNQPQHF. CDR3 sequence (DNA): TGTGCCAGTAGTACCTCAGGGTTTAGCAATCAGCCCCAGCATTTT.

The chain is built from TRBV6-8 and TRBJ1-2; possible D gene TRBD1, 5 bases. The V gene's germline CDR1 is MNHGY and CDR2 SAAAGT. The V and J ends lost 2 bases and 10 bases respectively, with 20 bases between them. This CDR3 has 15 amino acids. The CDR3 DNA reads TGTGCCAGCAGTTACGGCGACGCAGGGAGTGAAGACTACACCTTC. It yields the protein CASSYGDAGSEDYTF.

CDR3 sequence reads: CASGPYGSGANVLTF. The CDR3 bases are TGCGCCAGCGGCCCGTATGGCTCTGGGGCCAACGTCCTGACTTTC. The chain joins TRBV5-1 to TRBJ2-6; D not certain. V was clipped by 7 bases and J by 0 bases, with 11 bases between them. The CDR3 has 15 amino acids. CDR1 and CDR2 from the germline V gene are SGHRS and YFSETQ.

For this clone: Other DNA sequences from this sample encode an identical CDR3 as well. The chain has TRBV15 and TRBJ1-1; D is unclear. CDR3 length: 14 residues. Between the trimmed V and J ends, which lost 1 base and 1 base, there was a span of 7 bases. CDR1 is LNHNV and CDR2 is YYDKDF in the germline V gene (reference sequence). The CDR3 DNA reads TGTGCCACCAGCAGAGGAGGGAGGAACACTGAAGCTTTCTTT. Amino acids: CATSRGGRNTEAFF.

This chain uses TRBV7-5 with TRBJ1-1. TRBV7-5 is noted as a pseudogene. The CDR3 is 16 residues long. CDR3 in amino acids: CASSPYRGPANTEAFF. The CDR3 DNA reads as TGTGCCAGCAGCCCTTATCGGGGGCCTGCAAACACTGAAGCTTTCTTT.

This clone was counted between two and nine times. The gene calls are TRBV6-8 and TRBJ1-2; 9 bases line up with TRBD1. J lost 2 bases, V lost 2 bases, and 3 bases had no gene match. The CDR3 consists of 15 residues. CDR1 is MNHGY, CDR2 SAAAGT, per germline. CDR3 DNA sequence: TGTGCCAGCAGTTACACCGGGACAGGGAACTATGGCTACACCTTC. This encodes CASSYTGTGNYGYTF.

V is TRBV5-1 and J is TRBJ2-3; the D is unclear. The CDR3 has 15 residues. In germline, CDR1 is SGHRS, CDR2 YFSETQ. V was pared by 0 bases and J by 0 bases, with 8 bases between. The CDR3 sequence is CASSLDVASTDTQYF. DNA for the CDR3: TGCGCCAGCAGCTTGGACGTAGCTAGCACAGATACGCAGTATTTT.

This chain connects TRBV6-1 to TRBJ2-1; a weak D match, TRBD1 (6 bases). The CDR3 is 16 amino acids. Germline assignment: CDR1 MNHNS and CDR2 SASEGT. V was trimmed by 0 bases and J by 7 bases, leaving 16 bases between them. As DNA, the CDR3 is TGTGCCAGCAGTGAAGCGCTTTCAGGGGAGAGAAATGAGCAGTTCTTC. It is translated as CASSEALSGERNEQFF.

This clone was counted a few times. The chain recombines TRBV10-3 with TRBJ2-7; 8 bases match TRBD1. CDR3 length equals 12 residues. The germline CDR1 and CDR2 sequences are ENHRY and SYGVKD. After removal of 2 bases from V and 8 bases from J, the junction contained 2 bases not matched to a gene. The CDR3 DNA reads TGTGCCATCAGTGAGGGACAGGGTAAGCAGTACGTC. Amino acid sequence: CAISEGQGKQYV.

The V call is TRBV29-1, the J call TRBJ1-1; 7 bases map to TRBD1. Per the germline V gene, CDR1 is SQVTM and CDR2 is ANQGSEA. J was trimmed by 5 bases and V by 7 bases; bases with no gene match: 13. The CDR3 spans 14 residues. CDR3 region: CSAINPLRGTEAFF. The CDR3 DNA is TGCAGCGCTATAAACCCCCTCAGGGGGACTGAAGCTTTCTTT.

By share of the sample, this clone is medium-sized. This chain connects TRBV11-3 to TRBJ1-3; D might be TRBD1 (5 bases). The ends were cut back, 6 bases at V and 2 bases at J, with 23 bases in the middle. The V gene's germline CDR1 is SGHNT and CDR2 YENEEA. The CDR3 runs to 18 residues. The DNA for the CDR3 is TGTGCCAGCAGTCGAGGGTCCTACGGGCAAGGGGCTGGAAACACCATATATTTT. It yields the protein CASSRGSYGQGAGNTIYF.

This clone is deemed medium-sized. The V gene is TRBV11-3, the J gene TRBJ1-1; D gene unclear. CDR1 and CDR2 (germline): SGHNT, YENEEA. V gave up 5 bases and J gave up 4 bases, with 17 bases separating them. CDR3 length: 15 residues. CDR3 residues: CASSAGMVSGTEAFF. The CDR3, as DNA: TGTGCCAGCAGCGCCGGTATGGTCTCGGGCACTGAAGCTTTCTTT.

This clone counts as medium-sized. The junction differs from germline at one of its ends, possibly a read error. This chain connects TRBV6-8 to TRBJ1-1; 9 positions match TRBD1. The CDR3 has 15 amino acids. Germline V gives CDR1 MNHGY, CDR2 SAAAGT. This CDR3 is CAISPGQGAYTEAFF. DNA of the CDR3: TGTGCCATCAGTCCGGGACAGGGAGCTTACACTGAAGCTTTCTTT.

This clone was observed a handful of times. The chain is built from TRBV9 and TRBJ1-2; 8 bases match TRBD1. This CDR3 has 16 residues. Trimming cost V 2 bases and J 5 bases; bases outside gene matches: 11. Per the germline V gene, CDR1 is SGDLS and CDR2 is YYNGEE. The CDR3 loop reads CASSVPRTGSRYGYTF. The CDR3, as DNA: TGTGCCAGCAGCGTCCCGAGGACAGGGTCAAGGTATGGCTACACCTTC.

The chain carries TRBV18 and TRBJ1-1; no clear D gene. V lost 1 base and J 4 bases, leaving 10 bases between the germline ends. The germline V gene encodes CDR1 KGHSH and CDR2 LQKENI. The CDR3 runs 14 residues. The CDR3 sequence is CASSPLPGTTEAFF. CDR3 nucleotides: TGTGCCAGCTCACCACTTCCGGGAACCACTGAAGCTTTCTTT. The full variable domain, with the rest looked up from reference TRBV18 and TRBJ1-1, is NAGVMQNPRHLVRRRGQEARLRCSPMKGHSHVYWYRQLPEEGLKFMVYLQKENIIDESGMPKERFSAEFPKEGPSILRIQQVVRGDSAAYFCASSPLPGTTEAFFGQGTRLTVV.

Relative to its sample, this clone is medium-sized. The chain uses TRBV28 and TRBJ2-4, with D possibly matching TRBD1 (6 bases). From germline, CDR1 is MDHEN and CDR2 SYDVKM. CDR3 length: 15 residues. V was pared by 5 bases and J by 0 bases, with 11 bases between. DNA for the CDR3: TGTGCCAGCAGTCACCGAGGGGGAGCCAAAAACATTCAGTACTTC. Amino acids: CASSHRGGAKNIQYF.

This clone has more than one count but fewer than ten. V gene TRBV9 combines with J gene TRBJ2-1; 8 bases map to TRBD2. This CDR3 spans 13 amino acids. After removal of 5 bases from V and 15 bases from J, the junction contained 13 bases not matched to a gene. Germline CDR1 reads SGDLS; CDR2 reads YYNGEE. The CDR3 DNA reads TGTGCCAGCAGTGAAGCGTCCGGGACTAGGACGTTCTTC. Translation: CASSEASGTRTFF.

This rearrangement joins TRBV2 to TRBJ2-7; unclear D gene. Trimming pared 4 bases from V and 2 bases from J, leaving 12 bases between. CDR3 size: 14 residues. The germline gives CDR1 SNHLY, CDR2 FYNNEI. The CDR3 bases are TGTGCCAGCAGTGCCGCCCTACCTCCCTACGAGCAGTACGTC. Translating gives CASSAALPPYEQYV.

The chain uses TRBV10-2 and TRBJ1-1, with D unclear. V was clipped by 0 bases and J by 9 bases, with 8 bases between them. From germline, CDR1 is WSHSY and CDR2 SAAADI. This CDR3 is built from 12 residues. The CDR3 region has the DNA TGCGCCAGCAGTGAGTCGATGGGAAAAGCTTTCTTT. The encoded protein is CASSESMGKAFF.

This chain uses TRBV29-1 with TRBJ2-1; TRBD2 is a possible D gene (6 bases). Per germline, CDR1 SQVTM and CDR2 ANQGSEA. The germline V and J ends were trimmed by 6 bases and 10 bases, with 22 bases remaining between them. The CDR3 length is 14 residues. The CDR3 here is CSVKSGTSLREQFF. The DNA for the CDR3 is TGCAGCGTCAAATCCGGGACTTCCTTGAGAGAGCAGTTCTTC.

The chain joins TRBV6-7 to TRBJ1-4; weak D call: TRBD1 (5 bases). TRBV6-7 counts as an open reading frame of uncertain function. Deletions cut 5 bases from V and 8 bases from J, with 15 bases between. The CDR3 is made up of 14 amino acids. This chain's CDR3 is CASSEWQGGEKLFF. The CDR3 nucleotides read TGTGCCAGCAGTGAATGGCAGGGCGGGGAAAAACTGTTTTTT.